This entry lists 19 T cell receptor beta chains sequenced from one sample in a study of cytomegalovirus exposure and HLA in healthy donors. 13 Jbeta primers and 60 Vbeta primers were used for the PCR. Libraries were prepared by immunoSEQ multiplex PCR; TCRdb keeps only in-frame clonotypes and omits some of them. The sample lists about 54,000 clones, around 82% occurring once. Sequencing input: PBMCs. The receptors stem from a female donor in good health and CMV-seronegative.

The chain has TRBV18 and TRBJ2-7; 9 nucleotides match TRBD1. This CDR3 is 13 amino acids long. Germline values: CDR1 KGHSH, CDR2 LQKENI. V gave up 5 bases and J gave up 4 bases; unmatched junction bases: 3. CDR3 protein: CASSSDRGYEQYF. Here the CDR3 DNA reads TGTGCCAGCTCATCGGACAGGGGTTACGAGCAGTACTTC. Filled out from reference TRBV18 and TRBJ2-7, the complete variable domain reads NAGVMQNPRHLVRRRGQEARLRCSPMKGHSHVYWYRQLPEEGLKFMVYLQKENIIDESGMPKERFSAEFPKEGPSILRIQQVVRGDSAAYFCASSSDRGYEQYFGPGTRLTVT.

A few counts support this clone. This sequence joins TRBV29-1 and TRBJ1-1; D remains unclear. Trimming took 3 bases from V and 1 from J, leaving 9 bases between them. Germline values: CDR1 SQVTM, CDR2 ANQGSEA. The CDR3 extends over 13 amino acids. Here the CDR3 reads CSVEGGWNTEAFF. In nucleotides, the CDR3 is TGCAGCGTTGAGGGCGGGTGGAACACTGAAGCTTTCTTT.

V is TRBV5-8 and J is TRBJ2-1; 10 positions match TRBD1. This CDR3 is 17 amino acids long. The germline V gene encodes CDR1 SGHTS and CDR2 YDEGEE. The V segment lost 4 bases and the J segment 9 bases; nucleotides outside the gene matches: 16. The CDR3 loop reads CASSPTGTGVGSSEQFF. The CDR3 DNA reads TGTGCCAGCAGCCCTACCGGGACAGGGGTCGGTTCTAGTGAGCAGTTCTTC.

The rearrangement joins TRBV6-1 to TRBJ2-7, with TRBD2 matching over 7 bases. This CDR3 spans 14 amino acids. Trimming cost V 5 bases and J 4 bases; bases outside gene matches: 8. Germline V gives CDR1 MNHNS, CDR2 SASEGT. The CDR3 DNA follows: TGTGCCAGCAGTTGGGGGTCAGCGGGGTACGAGCAGTACTTC. Translated, it gives CASSWGSAGYEQYF.

V is TRBV5-1 and J is TRBJ2-3; 11 bases match TRBD1. The CDR3 extends over 17 amino acids. The V gene's germline CDR1 is SGHRS and CDR2 YFSETQ. Trimming removed 2 bases from V and 0 bases from J; junction bases left unmatched: 5. As DNA, the CDR3 is TGCGCCAGCAGCTTCGGACAGGGGGCATACAGCACAGATACGCAGTATTTT. Encoded protein: CASSFGQGAYSTDTQYF.

The chain employs TRBV7-9 and TRBJ2-5; D call uncertain. V shed 5 bases and J shed 5 bases, with 9 bases lying between them. The V gene's germline CDR1 is SEHNR and CDR2 FQNEAQ (reference sequence). This CDR3 comprises 12 residues. The CDR3 DNA reads as TGTGCCAGCAGCACTCATACGGAGACCCAGTACTTC. It codes for CASSTHTETQYF.

The J gene is TRBJ2-5, the V gene TRBV5-4; 8 bases agree with TRBD1. V lost 0 bases to trimming and J lost 5 bases; unmatched junction nucleotides: 3. CDR3 length: 14 amino acids. Germline-derived CDR1 and CDR2 are SGHNT and YYREEE (reference sequence). The CDR3 sequence: CASSLAPGGETQYF. CDR3 bases: TGTGCCAGCAGCTTGGCCCCAGGGGGCGAGACCCAGTACTTC.

The V gene is TRBV11-2, the J gene TRBJ2-2, with 9 bases fitting TRBD1. Trimming took 1 base from V and 6 from J; bases not matched to a gene: 0. The CDR3 is made up of 14 amino acids. Germline V gene data show CDR1 as SGHAT and CDR2 as FQNNGV. CDR3 loop: CASSLGQGAGELFF. The CDR3 DNA is TGTGCCAGCAGCTTAGGACAGGGGGCCGGGGAGCTGTTTTTT.

V is TRBV9 and J is TRBJ1-5; 7 positions agree with TRBD1. This CDR3 has 17 residues. Germline loops: CDR1 SGDLS, CDR2 YYNGEE. V was clipped by 3 bases and J by 2 bases; unmatched bases: 11. In nucleotides, the CDR3 is TGTGCCAGCAGCGAGGGCCCAGGGGGGTCGGGCAATCAGCCCCAGCATTTT. Translated: CASSEGPGGSGNQPQHF.

This clone appeared a few times. J is TRBJ1-2 and V is TRBV2; TRBD1 is a possible D gene (6 bases). Germline CDR1 is SNHLY and CDR2 is FYNNEI. This CDR3 region has 14 residues. The V and J ends lost 6 bases and 8 bases respectively, with 19 bases between them. The CDR3 DNA reads as TGTGCCAGCAGGAAATTTGAGGGGGATAGCGGCTACACCTTC. It is translated as CASRKFEGDSGYTF. Looking up the rest from reference TRBV2 and TRBJ1-2 gives the full variable domain: EPEVTQTPSHQVTQMGQEVILRCVPISNHLYFYWYRQILGQKVEFLVSFYNNEISEKSEIFDDQFSVERPDGSNFTLKIRSTKLEDSAMYFCASRKFEGDSGYTFGSGTRLTVV.

This clone was detected only a few times. The chain recombines TRBV5-1 with TRBJ2-5; tentatively, D is TRBD2 (5 bases). The CDR3 totals 20 residues. V shed 0 bases and J shed 2 bases, with 26 bases lying between them. Per the germline V gene, CDR1 is SGHRS and CDR2 is YFSETQ. DNA of the CDR3: TGCGCCAGCAGCTTGGCACCTCCGGGTCGTTGGCGGGCTCGACAAGAGACCCAGTACTTC. Translating it yields CASSLAPPGRWRARQETQYF.

Concerning this clone: The junction does not match germline at one end; this may be a read error. V usage is TRBV7-9 and J usage is TRBJ1-2; TRBD1 aligns across 7 bases. The CDR3 is 14 amino acids. Germline lookup yields CDR1 SEHNR and CDR2 FQNEAQ (reference sequence). The CDR3 DNA reads TGTTCCAGCAGCTTAGCGGGACAGAGGGCGGGCTACACCTTC. Translated: CSSSLAGQRAGYTF.

V and J are TRBV15 and TRBJ2-1; D is undetermined. V was clipped by 4 bases and J by 1 base, with 11 bases between them. Germline CDR1 is LNHNV and CDR2 is YYDKDF (reference sequence). This CDR3 comprises 15 residues. The CDR3 DNA sequence: TGTGCCACCAGCATAAGAGGTCAGTCCTACAATGAGCAGTTCTTC. This translates into CATSIRGQSYNEQFF.

The rearrangement uses TRBV7-8 and TRBJ2-7; TRBD2 matches at 12 bases. CDR1 SGHVS and CDR2 FQNEAQ come from the germline V gene. The CDR3 has 16 residues. Germline trimming cut 5 bases from V and 6 bases from J; bases unmatched to any gene: 11. CDR3 region: CASSPRTSGALFEQYF. In DNA, the CDR3 is TGTGCCAGCAGCCCCCGGACTAGCGGGGCCCTATTCGAGCAGTACTTC. Supplemented by reference TRBV7-8 and TRBJ2-7, the full variable domain reads GAGVSQSPRYKVAKRGQDVALRCDPISGHVSLFWYQQALGQGPEFLTYFQNEAQLDKSGLPSDRFFAERPEGSVSTLKIQRTQQEDSAVYLCASSPRTSGALFEQYFGPGTRLTVT.

This clone appeared once. The chain recombines TRBV6-1 with TRBJ1-2; the D gene is possibly TRBD1 (6 bases). Trimming stripped 11 bases from V and 7 bases from J, with 26 bases between. Germline V gene data show CDR1 as MNHNS and CDR2 as SASEGT. This CDR3 spans 15 amino acids. CDR3 region: CAVGVRGEYMGGYTF. CDR3 nucleotides: TGTGCCGTCGGGGTCAGGGGCGAATATATGGGTGGCTACACCTTC.

The chain is built from TRBV6-5 and TRBJ2-5; tentatively, D is TRBD1 (6 bases). Germline values: CDR1 MNHEY, CDR2 SVGAGI. Trimming pared 0 bases from V and 5 bases from J, leaving 10 bases between. This CDR3 has 14 residues. As DNA, the CDR3 is TGTGCCAGCAGTTACTCGCAGGGGCGGGAGACCCAGTACTTC. Amino acid sequence: CASSYSQGRETQYF.

The chain recombines TRBV29-1 with TRBJ1-1, with D hard to call. The CDR3 extends over 12 amino acids. Per the germline V gene, CDR1 is SQVTM and CDR2 is ANQGSEA. The germline V and J ends were trimmed by 4 bases and 1 base, with 7 bases remaining between them. The chain's CDR3 is CSVARGNTEAFF. CDR3 sequence (DNA): TGCAGCGTTGCTCGGGGGAACACTGAAGCTTTCTTT.

This chain links TRBV19 with TRBJ1-2; no clear D gene. CDR1 and CDR2 (germline): LNHDA, SQIVND (reference sequence). There are 16 residues in the CDR3. The V end lost 0 bases, the J end lost 6 bases, and 17 bases lay between the germline ends. CDR3 sequence: CASSIDPGWTQHGYTF. As DNA, the CDR3 is TGTGCCAGTAGTATAGACCCGGGTTGGACTCAGCATGGCTACACCTTC.

The J gene is TRBJ2-7, the V gene TRBV5-1; 8 positions match TRBD1. CDR3 size: 12 residues. The ends lost 2 bases at V and 9 bases at J; junction bases unmatched: 4. Germline-derived CDR1 and CDR2 are SGHRS and YFSETQ. The CDR3 nucleotides read TGCGCCAGCAGCTTTTACGGGACAGGGCAGTACTTC. Amino acid sequence: CASSFYGTGQYF.